These T cell receptor beta chains were read from a single sample in a study of blood T cells in healthy people across ages. TCRdb re-called the 5' RACE reads through MiXCR, storing one row per CDR3 protein. This repertoire shows about 670,000 distinct CDR3 sequences, 40% to 65% found once; its top ten account for approximately 12%. Sequenced: blood. The receptor set was obtained from an elderly woman in good health. The CDR3 runs from the conserved cysteine through the conserved F or W. D genes are given only for firm matches. Some rows mark clone size as missing; the rest say once, few, many or name a class of expanded clone.

>NA|NA|TRBJ2-2|TRBV12-3/TRBV12-4
CATSLGTGGLFF
TGTGCCACCAGTTTAGGCACCGGGGGGCTGTTTTTT
>TRBD1|once|TRBJ1-2|TRBV12-3/TRBV12-4
CASRETGTVENGYTF
TGTGCCAGCAGGGAGACCGGGACAGTCGAGAATGGCTACACCTTC
>TRBD2|NA|TRBJ2-7|TRBV3-1
CASSQTSGRAYEQYF
TGTGCCAGCAGCCAAACTAGCGGGAGGGCCTACGAGCAGTACTTC
>NA|NA|TRBJ2-1|TRBV4-1
CASSRTSFSYNEQFF
TGCGCCAGCAGCCGCACTAGCTTCTCCTACAATGAGCAGTTCTTC
>NA|NA|TRBJ2-3|TRBV20-1
CSASPGSDTQYF
TGCAGTGCTAGTCCTGGGTCAGATACGCAGTATTTT
>TRBD2|NA|TRBJ2-1|TRBV24-1
CATRPTSGSNWNEQFF
TGTGCCACCAGGCCTACTAGCGGGAGTAATTGGAATGAGCAGTTCTTC
>TRBD2|NA|TRBJ2-5|TRBV10-3
CATKGTSGVPETQYF
TGTGCCACCAAAGGAACTAGCGGGGTGCCAGAGACCCAGTACTTC
>TRBD2|NA|TRBJ2-3|TRBV3-1
CASSHTSGGSADTQYF
TGTGCCAGCAGCCATACTAGCGGGGGGTCGGCAGATACGCAGTATTTT
>NA|NA|TRBJ2-1|TRBV6-5
CASKESAGSNEQFF
TGTGCCAGTAAAGAATCTGCGGGATCCAATGAGCAGTTCTTC
>NA|few|TRBJ1-1|TRBV20-1
CSAREEEGMNTEAFF
TGCAGTGCTAGAGAAGAAGAGGGGATGAACACTGAAGCTTTCTTT
>TRBD2|NA|TRBJ2-7|TRBV20-1
CSARASSGRGEQYF
TGCAGTGCTAGAGCATCCAGCGGGAGGGGTGAGCAGTACTTC
>NA|NA|TRBJ2-7|TRBV20-1
CSARTDWGDGYEQYF
TGCAGTGCTAGGACGGACTGGGGGGATGGGTACGAGCAGTACTTC
>TRBD1|NA|TRBJ2-1|TRBV29-1
CSVARGGTGGNEQFF
TGCAGCGTTGCCCGGGGGGGGACAGGGGGCAATGAGCAGTTCTTC
>NA|few|TRBJ1-6|TRBV25-1
CASSPPGGASYNSPLHF
TGTGCCAGCAGCCCGCCGGGGGGCGCGTCCTATAATTCACCCCTCCACTTT
>NA|NA|TRBJ1-4|TRBV20-1
CSARDGGREKLFF
TGCAGTGCTAGAGATGGGGGACGTGAAAAACTGTTTTTT